Listed below are T cell receptor beta chains from one sample, sequenced in a study of cytomegalovirus exposure and HLA in healthy donors. Using immunoSEQ multiplex PCR, the repertoire was profiled, and TCRdb retains in-frame clones only, with some absent. This table lists 70,000 to 75,000 clones. Sequenced input: PBMCs. The receptors were sampled from a female donor in good health and CMV-seropositive. Each CDR3 is given with its conserved first and last residue. D genes are given only for firm matches. Some rows have no size entry. The others give once, few or many, or a class for an expanded clone.

clone_size: .; j_call: TRBJ1-1; v_call: TRBV6-5; d_call: .; cdr3_aa: CASSYDSRGTEAFF; cdr3_nt: TGTGCCAGCAGTTACGACAGCCGGGGGACTGAAGCTTTCTTT
clone_size: .; j_call: TRBJ1-2; v_call: TRBV27; d_call: .; cdr3_aa: CASSLTNNYGYTF; cdr3_nt: TGTGCCAGCAGTTTAACTAATAACTATGGCTACACCTTC
clone_size: medium-sized; j_call: TRBJ2-7; v_call: TRBV13; d_call: TRBD1; cdr3_aa: CASRKQGAPYEQYF; cdr3_nt: TGTGCCAGCAGGAAACAGGGGGCCCCCTACGAGCAGTACTTC
clone_size: .; j_call: TRBJ2-3; v_call: TRBV18; d_call: .; cdr3_aa: CASSPSLVAGSADTQYF; cdr3_nt: TGTGCCAGCTCACCTAGCTTGGTGGCGGGAAGCGCAGATACGCAGTATTTT
clone_size: .; j_call: TRBJ2-7; v_call: TRBV5-1; d_call: TRBD1; cdr3_aa: CASSLAGTGGYEQYF; cdr3_nt: TGCGCCAGCAGCTTGGCCGGGACAGGGGGCTACGAGCAGTACTTC
clone_size: .; j_call: TRBJ2-1; v_call: TRBV18; d_call: .; cdr3_aa: CASSLGEIMLF; cdr3_nt: TGTGCCAGCTCACTCGGGGAAATAATGCTCTTC
clone_size: .; j_call: TRBJ2-1; v_call: TRBV19; d_call: TRBD2; cdr3_aa: CASQGLVEHEQFF; cdr3_nt: TGTGCCAGTCAAGGACTAGTTGAGCATGAGCAGTTCTTC
clone_size: .; j_call: TRBJ2-3; v_call: TRBV4-1; d_call: .; cdr3_aa: CATQLIQGADTQYF; cdr3_nt: TGCGCGACTCAACTCATCCAAGGGGCTGATACGCAGTATTTT
clone_size: .; j_call: TRBJ1-5; v_call: TRBV28; d_call: TRBD1; cdr3_aa: CASSYRGQGNQPQHF; cdr3_nt: TGTGCCAGCAGTTACAGGGGGCAGGGCAATCAGCCCCAGCATTTT
clone_size: .; j_call: TRBJ2-3; v_call: TRBV7-6; d_call: TRBD2; cdr3_aa: CASSLGLAGNTDTQYF; cdr3_nt: TGTGCCAGCAGCTTAGGGCTAGCGGGGAACACAGATACGCAGTATTTT
clone_size: .; j_call: TRBJ1-4; v_call: TRBV7-9; d_call: TRBD1; cdr3_aa: CASRETGAVGKLFF; cdr3_nt: TGTGCCAGCAGGGAGACAGGGGCTGTGGGAAAACTGTTTTTT
clone_size: .; j_call: TRBJ2-5; v_call: TRBV4-2; d_call: TRBD2; cdr3_aa: CASSLYGLAGGETQYF; cdr3_nt: TGTGCCAGCAGCCTATACGGACTAGCGGGAGGAGAGACCCAGTACTTC
clone_size: .; j_call: TRBJ2-4; v_call: TRBV18; d_call: TRBD2; cdr3_aa: CASSPTSGGEQNIQYF; cdr3_nt: TGTGCCAGCTCACCGACTAGCGGGGGAGAGCAAAACATTCAGTACTTC
clone_size: .; j_call: TRBJ2-7; v_call: TRBV18; d_call: .; cdr3_aa: CASSPSLGEQYF; cdr3_nt: TGTGCCAGCTCACCAAGCCTTGGCGAGCAGTACTTC
clone_size: .; j_call: TRBJ2-5; v_call: TRBV4-2; d_call: TRBD2; cdr3_aa: CASSQGTRGRQETQYF; cdr3_nt: TGTGCCAGCAGCCAAGGGACTAGAGGGAGGCAAGAGACCCAGTACTTC
clone_size: .; j_call: TRBJ2-3; v_call: TRBV28; d_call: .; cdr3_aa: CASRFGGASPDTQYF; cdr3_nt: TGTGCCAGCAGGTTCGGGGGAGCGTCTCCAGATACGCAGTATTTT
clone_size: .; j_call: TRBJ2-7; v_call: TRBV6-6; d_call: TRBD2; cdr3_aa: CASRGPGGDYEQYF; cdr3_nt: TGTGCCAGCAGGGGCCCGGGGGGGGACTACGAGCAGTACTTC
clone_size: .; j_call: TRBJ2-7; v_call: TRBV7-2; d_call: TRBD2; cdr3_aa: CASSLATSGSYEQYF; cdr3_nt: TGTGCCAGCAGCTTAGCGACTAGCGGGAGCTACGAGCAGTACTTC
clone_size: .; j_call: TRBJ2-7; v_call: TRBV4-2; d_call: .; cdr3_aa: CASSSERAVNAYEQYF; cdr3_nt: TGTGCCAGCAGCTCAGAGCGCGCGGTGAACGCCTACGAGCAGTACTTC
clone_size: .; j_call: TRBJ2-5; v_call: TRBV7-7; d_call: .; cdr3_aa: CASSLGPGETQYF; cdr3_nt: TGTGCTAGCAGCTTAGGGCCGGGGGAGACCCAGTACTTC
clone_size: .; j_call: TRBJ2-2; v_call: TRBV29-1; d_call: TRBD2; cdr3_aa: CSVELAANTGELFF; cdr3_nt: TGCAGCGTTGAACTAGCGGCTAACACCGGGGAGCTGTTTTTT
clone_size: .; j_call: TRBJ2-7; v_call: TRBV25-1; d_call: TRBD2; cdr3_aa: CASSEFTSGAYEQYF; cdr3_nt: TGTGCCAGCAGTGAATTCACTAGCGGAGCCTACGAGCAGTACTTC
clone_size: .; j_call: TRBJ1-5; v_call: TRBV6-6; d_call: .; cdr3_aa: CASSYEQGTGNQPQHF; cdr3_nt: TGTGCCAGCAGTTACGAACAGGGCACGGGCAATCAGCCCCAGCATTTT
clone_size: .; j_call: TRBJ2-3; v_call: TRBV7-2; d_call: TRBD1; cdr3_aa: CASSPRTGYRTDTQYF; cdr3_nt: TGTGCCAGCAGCCCGCGGACAGGCTACCGCACAGATACGCAGTATTTT
clone_size: .; j_call: TRBJ2-1; v_call: TRBV28; d_call: TRBD2; cdr3_aa: CASSLAGVYNEQFF; cdr3_nt: TGTGCCAGCAGTCTAGCGGGAGTATACAATGAGCAGTTCTTC
clone_size: .; j_call: TRBJ2-2; v_call: TRBV27; d_call: TRBD1; cdr3_aa: CASRGQGAVTGELFF; cdr3_nt: TGTGCCAGCAGGGGACAGGGGGCGGTTACCGGGGAGCTGTTTTTT
clone_size: .; j_call: TRBJ2-7; v_call: TRBV29-1; d_call: TRBD1; cdr3_aa: CSVKAGTGVQYF; cdr3_nt: TGCAGCGTTAAAGCCGGGACAGGGGTGCAGTACTTC
clone_size: .; j_call: TRBJ1-1; v_call: TRBV18; d_call: .; cdr3_aa: CASSDRTDTEAFF; cdr3_nt: TGTGCCAGCTCTGACAGAACAGACACTGAAGCTTTCTTT
clone_size: .; j_call: TRBJ2-5; v_call: TRBV11-3; d_call: .; cdr3_aa: CASSLRGNQETQYF; cdr3_nt: TGTGCCAGCAGCTTAAGGGGTAACCAAGAGACCCAGTACTTC
clone_size: .; j_call: TRBJ2-7; v_call: TRBV29-1; d_call: TRBD1; cdr3_aa: CSGATGSEQYF; cdr3_nt: TGCAGCGGGGCGACAGGGTCCGAGCAGTACTTC
clone_size: .; j_call: TRBJ2-7; v_call: TRBV14; d_call: .; cdr3_aa: CASSQEANMDSSYEQYF; cdr3_nt: TGTGCCAGCAGCCAAGAAGCGAACATGGACAGTTCCTACGAGCAGTACTTC
clone_size: .; j_call: TRBJ1-4; v_call: TRBV7-6; d_call: .; cdr3_aa: CASSATGSTNEKLFF; cdr3_nt: TGTGCCAGCAGCGCAACAGGTTCAACTAATGAAAAACTGTTTTTT
clone_size: .; j_call: TRBJ2-7; v_call: TRBV4-1; d_call: TRBD2; cdr3_aa: CASSQDRAGPLYEQYF; cdr3_nt: TGCGCCAGCAGCCAAGATCGAGCGGGACCCCTCTACGAGCAGTACTTC
clone_size: .; j_call: TRBJ2-7; v_call: TRBV11-3; d_call: TRBD1; cdr3_aa: CASSPRTGPAYEQYF; cdr3_nt: TGTGCCAGCAGCCCTCGGACAGGGCCAGCCTACGAGCAGTACTTC
clone_size: .; j_call: TRBJ1-2; v_call: TRBV4-1; d_call: TRBD1; cdr3_aa: CASSQFPGGGEYGYTF; cdr3_nt: TGCGCCAGCAGCCAATTCCCGGGAGGGGGCGAGTATGGCTACACCTTC
clone_size: .; j_call: TRBJ2-7; v_call: TRBV7-6; d_call: .; cdr3_aa: CASSSTSYEQYF; cdr3_nt: TGTGCCAGCAGCTCGACATCCTACGAGCAGTACTTC
clone_size: .; j_call: TRBJ2-1; v_call: TRBV6-5; d_call: .; cdr3_aa: CASSSRLVGNEQFF; cdr3_nt: TGTGCCAGCAGTTCGAGACTAGTTGGCAATGAGCAGTTCTTC
clone_size: .; j_call: TRBJ1-6; v_call: TRBV5-1; d_call: .; cdr3_aa: CASSLGEHNSPLHF; cdr3_nt: TGCGCCAGCAGCTTGGGGGAGCATAATTCACCCCTCCACTTT
clone_size: .; j_call: TRBJ1-5; v_call: TRBV11-2; d_call: .; cdr3_aa: CASSIAGFGQPQHF; cdr3_nt: TGTGCCAGCAGCATCGCAGGGTTCGGTCAGCCCCAGCATTTT
clone_size: .; j_call: TRBJ1-2; v_call: TRBV28; d_call: .; cdr3_aa: CASSLDFNYGYTF; cdr3_nt: TGTGCCAGCAGTTTAGACTTTAACTATGGCTACACCTTC
clone_size: .; j_call: TRBJ2-5; v_call: TRBV19; d_call: TRBD1; cdr3_aa: CASTRGSRGLETQYF; cdr3_nt: TGTGCCAGTACCAGAGGGTCCAGGGGGCTAGAGACCCAGTACTTC
clone_size: .; j_call: TRBJ2-1; v_call: TRBV11-2; d_call: TRBD2; cdr3_aa: CASSYIAGGPNEQFF; cdr3_nt: TGTGCCAGCAGTTATATAGCGGGGGGGCCGAATGAGCAGTTCTTC
clone_size: .; j_call: TRBJ2-2; v_call: TRBV2; d_call: .; cdr3_aa: CASSAYWVGGNIVAGELFF; cdr3_nt: TGTGCCAGCAGTGCTTACTGGGTGGGCGGGAACATTGTTGCCGGGGAGCTGTTTTTT
clone_size: .; j_call: TRBJ2-7; v_call: TRBV5-1; d_call: TRBD1; cdr3_aa: CASSETRTGAFSYEQYF; cdr3_nt: TGCGCCAGCAGCGAAACTAGAACAGGGGCCTTCTCCTACGAGCAGTACTTC
clone_size: .; j_call: TRBJ2-3; v_call: TRBV28; d_call: .; cdr3_aa: CASSAPGDSTDTQYF; cdr3_nt: TGTGCCAGCAGTGCTCCGGGGGACTCCACAGATACGCAGTATTTT
clone_size: .; j_call: TRBJ2-7; v_call: TRBV4-1; d_call: .; cdr3_aa: CASSQMSRSHEQYF; cdr3_nt: TGCGCCAGCAGCCAAATGAGCCGGAGCCACGAGCAGTACTTC
clone_size: .; j_call: TRBJ2-7; v_call: TRBV29-1; d_call: .; cdr3_aa: CSVGDIEQYF; cdr3_nt: TGCAGCGTTGGGGACATAGAGCAGTACTTC
clone_size: .; j_call: TRBJ2-7; v_call: TRBV5-1; d_call: TRBD1; cdr3_aa: CASSGDRVIYEQYF; cdr3_nt: TGCGCCAGCAGCGGGGACAGGGTAATCTACGAGCAGTACTTC
clone_size: .; j_call: TRBJ2-1; v_call: TRBV7-2; d_call: .; cdr3_aa: CASSLEAGRPGHEQFF; cdr3_nt: TGTGCCAGCAGCTTAGAGGCGGGAAGGCCTGGTCATGAGCAGTTCTTC
clone_size: .; j_call: TRBJ1-4; v_call: TRBV5-6; d_call: .; cdr3_aa: CASTRTEKLFF; cdr3_nt: TGTGCCAGCACCCGGACAGAAAAACTGTTTTTT
clone_size: .; j_call: TRBJ2-5; v_call: TRBV7-5; d_call: .; cdr3_aa: CARSLGTGVRGETQYF; cdr3_nt: TGTGCCAGAAGCTTAGGAACCGGGGTGAGGGGGGAGACCCAGTACTTC
clone_size: .; j_call: TRBJ1-3; v_call: TRBV6-5; d_call: .; cdr3_aa: CASSLQGSSGNTIYF; cdr3_nt: TGTGCCAGCAGTTTACAGGGTTCCTCTGGAAACACCATATATTTT
clone_size: .; j_call: TRBJ1-6; v_call: TRBV19; d_call: .; cdr3_aa: CASRSGGTYNSPLHF; cdr3_nt: TGTGCCAGTAGGTCCGGGGGGACCTATAATTCACCCCTCCACTTT
clone_size: .; j_call: TRBJ2-7; v_call: TRBV5-1; d_call: .; cdr3_aa: CASSSPEEAYEQYF; cdr3_nt: TGCGCCAGCAGCTCCCCAGAAGAGGCCTACGAGCAGTACTTC
clone_size: .; j_call: TRBJ2-7; v_call: TRBV28; d_call: TRBD2; cdr3_aa: CASRTGGPNEQYF; cdr3_nt: TGTGCCAGCAGAACGGGAGGGCCAAACGAGCAGTACTTC